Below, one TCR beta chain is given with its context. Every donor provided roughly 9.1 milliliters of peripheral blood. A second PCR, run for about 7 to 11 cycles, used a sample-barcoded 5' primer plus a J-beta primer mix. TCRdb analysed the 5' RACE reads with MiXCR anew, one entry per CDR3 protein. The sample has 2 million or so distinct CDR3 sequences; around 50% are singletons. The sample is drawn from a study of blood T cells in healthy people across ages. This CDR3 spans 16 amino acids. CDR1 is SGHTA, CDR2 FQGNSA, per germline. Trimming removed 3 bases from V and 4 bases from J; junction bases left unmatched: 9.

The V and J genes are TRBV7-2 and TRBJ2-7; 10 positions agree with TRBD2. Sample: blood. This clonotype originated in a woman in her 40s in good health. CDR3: CASSFKRGGRFYEQYF. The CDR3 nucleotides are TGTGCCAGCAGCTTCAAGCGGGGGGGCCGTTTTTACGAGCAGTACTTC. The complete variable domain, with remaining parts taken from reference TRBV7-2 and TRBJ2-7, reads GAGVSQSPSNKVTEKGKDVELRCDPISGHTALYWYRQSLGQGLEFLIYFQGNSAPDKSGLPSDRFSAERTGGSVSTLTIQRTQQEDSAVYLCASSFKRGGRFYEQYFGPGTRLTVT.